The 20 T cell receptor beta chains listed next were all sequenced from one sample in a study of vaccination effects on CD4 cells after COVID-19. No antigen has been identified for these receptors. Ahead of sequencing, the ViraFEST assay grew antigen-specific CD4+ T cells using viral peptide pools. With roughly nine days of culture completed, CD4+ T cells were isolated. Either the BNT162b2 or mRNA-1273 vaccine was given to participants in two doses. The assay was immunoSEQ multiplex PCR, and TCRdb's table has in-frame clones only and misses some. Of fewer than 25,000 clones listed, roughly 80% are singletons. The material was CD4+ T cells from PBMCs cultured with HCoV-NL63 spike peptides, obtained after COVID-19 vaccination. The receptors derive from a human donor who received a COVID-19 vaccine.

This sequence joins TRBV5-4 and TRBJ2-5; 12 nucleotides line up with TRBD1. The ends lost 4 bases at V and 4 bases at J; junction bases unmatched: 5. CDR1 is SGHNT and CDR2 is YYREEE in the germline V gene (reference sequence). The CDR3 covers 15 residues. The CDR3 DNA sequence: TGTGCCAGCAGCCCGGGACAGGGGGCCAGAGAGACCCAGTACTTC. Its translation: CASSPGQGARETQYF.

Notes on this clone: One end of the junction is discordant with germline, which a read error may explain. The chain recombines TRBV5-1 with TRBJ2-7; D not resolved. Germline V gene sequence: CDR1 SGHRS, CDR2 YFSETQ. The CDR3 is 8 amino acids. The CDR3 spells CASCTLHF. In DNA form, the CDR3 reads TGCGCCAGCTGTACGCTGCACTTC.

The genes are TRBV19 and TRBJ2-7; 9 bases agree with TRBD2. Losses at the gene ends were 5 bases for V and 4 bases for J; bases not matched to a gene: 6. This CDR3 contains 14 residues. Germline CDR1 is LNHDA and CDR2 is SQIVND (reference sequence). The CDR3 coding sequence is TGTGCCAGTAGTCTAATAGCGGGGGCGTACGAGCAGTACTTC. This gives the protein CASSLIAGAYEQYF.

This clone was found a few times. The J gene is TRBJ1-1, the V gene TRBV28; D ambiguous. Trimming shortened V by 5 bases and J by 1 base, and 17 bases separated the two germline ends. Germline V gives CDR1 MDHEN, CDR2 SYDVKM. There are 16 residues in the CDR3. Here the CDR3 reads CASSPHWGGRNTEAFF. The CDR3 coding sequence is TGTGCCAGCAGTCCCCATTGGGGTGGCAGGAACACTGAAGCTTTCTTT.

This clone was seen a handful of times. The rearrangement links TRBV7-2 to TRBJ1-2; 9 bases map to TRBD1. Germline V gives CDR1 SGHTA, CDR2 FQGNSA. J lost 7 bases, V lost 5 bases, and 8 bases had no gene match. This CDR3 comprises 14 residues. Written as DNA, the CDR3 is TGTGCCAGCAGCCAACAGGGGGCAAGGCCTGGCTACACCTTC. Translation: CASSQQGARPGYTF. The whole variable domain, remainder taken from reference TRBV7-2 and TRBJ1-2, is GAGVSQSPSNKVTEKGKDVELRCDPISGHTALYWYRQSLGQGLEFLIYFQGNSAPDKSGLPSDRFSAERTGGSVSTLTIQRTQQEDSAVYLCASSQQGARPGYTFGSGTRLTVV.

This rearrangement joins TRBV3-1 (or the pseudogene TRBV3-2) to TRBJ2-7; tentative D call: TRBD1 (6 bases). The V gene lost 4 bases and the J gene lost 2 bases, with 9 bases spanning the gap. The CDR3 is 13 amino acids. Germline assignment: CDR1 LGHDT and CDR2 YNNKEL (reference sequence). The CDR3 loop reads CASSLQGPYEQYF. The CDR3 nucleotides are TGTGCCAGCAGCCTCCAGGGGCCCTACGAGCAGTACTTC.

The genes are TRBV30 and TRBJ1-1, with 7 bases identical to TRBD1. Trimming took 8 bases from V and 5 from J; bases not matched to a gene: 5. The germline CDR1 and CDR2 sequences are GTSNPN and SVGIG (reference sequence). The CDR3 has 11 amino acids. CDR3 in DNA: TGTGCCCGCACCAGGGGGACTGAAGCTTTCTTT. It translates to CARTRGTEAFF.

This sequence joins TRBV20-1 and TRBJ1-1; D unresolved. V was cut by 8 bases and J by 0 bases, with 13 bases left in between. From germline, CDR1 is DFQATT and CDR2 SNEGSKA (reference sequence). The CDR3 contains 13 residues. CDR3 sequence reads: CSSSGQVNTEAFF. For the CDR3, the DNA is TGCAGTTCAAGTGGGCAAGTGAACACTGAAGCTTTCTTT.

The chain recombines TRBV27 with TRBJ2-6; D tentatively fits TRBD1 or TRBD2 (7 bases each). There are 15 residues in the CDR3. Germline V gene data show CDR1 as MNHEY and CDR2 as SMNVEV (reference sequence). Trimming cost V 6 bases and J 4 bases, with 13 bases left between them. As DNA, the CDR3 is TGTGCCAGCAGACCAGGGGGGGCCGGGGCCAACGTCCTGACTTTC. Its translation is CASRPGGAGANVLTF.

The rearrangement joins TRBV5-4 to TRBJ2-2; D is uncertain. The CDR3 spans 14 residues. The germline gives CDR1 SGHNT, CDR2 YYREEE (reference sequence). Between the trimmed V and J ends, which lost 2 bases and 6 bases, there was a span of 11 bases. In DNA form, the CDR3 reads TGTGCCAGCAGCTTAAGCTCCCACTCCGGGGAGCTGTTTTTT. This translates into CASSLSSHSGELFF.

The V and J genes are TRBV3-1 (or the pseudogene TRBV3-2) and TRBJ1-1, with D tentatively TRBD1 (5 bases). CDR3 length: 11 residues. The germline V gene has CDR1 LGHDT and CDR2 YNNKEL (reference sequence). V lost 5 bases and J lost 11, with 12 bases in between. The CDR3 DNA sequence: TGTGCCAGCAGCTCCGGGGGGGACGCTTTCTTT. Translation: CASSSGGDAFF.

The genes are TRBV5-5 and TRBJ2-7; possibly TRBD1 or TRBD2 for D (5 bases each). The V and J ends lost 1 base and 0 bases respectively, with 8 bases between them. Germline lookup yields CDR1 SGHKS and CDR2 YYEKEE (reference sequence). The CDR3 has 14 amino acids. CDR3 nucleotide sequence: TGTGCCAGCAGCTTGATGGGGGACTCCTACGAGCAGTACTTC. This gives the protein CASSLMGDSYEQYF.

The chain recombines TRBV30 with TRBJ1-3, with D hard to call. The V end lost 0 bases, the J end lost 4 bases, and 4 bases lay between the germline ends. The CDR3 sequence is 12 residues long. Germline V gives CDR1 GTSNPN, CDR2 SVGIG (reference sequence). In nucleotides, the CDR3 is TGTGCCTGGAGTGTAGGGGGAAACACCATATATTTT. Its translation: CAWSVGGNTIYF.

The CDR3 DNA sequence: TGTGCCAGTAGTAGGGCAGCCCAATATGGCTACACCTTC. Amino acid sequence: CASSRAAQYGYTF. The chain couples TRBV19 to TRBJ1-2; no definite D call. The CDR3 loop spans 13 amino acids. Trimming removed 4 bases from V and 5 bases from J, with 11 bases in between. Germline CDR1 and CDR2: LNHDA and SQIVND (reference sequence). The full variable domain, in which reference TRBV19 and TRBJ1-2 provide the parts outside the CDR3, is DGGITQSPKYLFRKEGQNVTLSCEQNLNHDAMYWYRQDPGQGLRLIYYSQIVNDFQKGDIAEGYSVSREKKESFPLTVTSAQKNPTAFYLCASSRAAQYGYTFGSGTRLTVV.

This clone has more than one count but fewer than ten. This sequence joins TRBV10-3 and TRBJ1-1, with no clear D. Trimming removed 0 bases at V and 2 bases at J, with 1 base between. Germline values: CDR1 ENHRY, CDR2 SYGVKD. The CDR3 loop spans 12 amino acids. CDR3 in DNA: TGTGCCATCAGTGAGTCTAACACTGAAGCTTTCTTT. Its protein product is CAISESNTEAFF.

V and J are TRBV19 and TRBJ1-4; D is uncertain. Per germline, CDR1 LNHDA and CDR2 SQIVND (reference sequence). CDR3 length: 16 amino acids. V dropped 4 bases and J dropped 3 bases, with 15 bases sitting between them. The CDR3 loop reads CASSRPASHPNEKLFF. For the CDR3, the DNA is TGTGCCAGTAGTAGACCCGCAAGCCATCCTAATGAAAAACTGTTTTTT.

V is TRBV5-1 and J is TRBJ2-5; D might be TRBD1 or TRBD2, each matching 5 bases. V shed 1 base and J shed 1 base, with 14 bases lying between them. Germline V gene lookup returns CDR1 SGHRS and CDR2 YFSETQ. This CDR3 is built from 16 residues. The CDR3 sequence: CASSLTPSGGQETQYF. The CDR3 DNA reads TGCGCCAGCAGCTTGACGCCCTCTGGGGGCCAAGAGACCCAGTACTTC.

V gene TRBV11-1 combines with J gene TRBJ1-2; 11 bases line up with TRBD1. Germline V gives CDR1 SGHAT, CDR2 FQDESV (reference sequence). The CDR3 sequence is 14 residues long. V dropped 4 bases and J dropped 6; count of bases not matched to a gene: 4. The CDR3 reads CASSSGQGADGYTF. The CDR3 DNA sequence: TGTGCCAGCAGCTCTGGACAGGGGGCCGATGGCTACACCTTC. Complete variable domain (other parts from reference TRBV11-1 and TRBJ1-2): EAEVAQSPRYKITEKSQAVAFWCDPISGHATLYWYRQILGQGPELLVQFQDESVVDDSQLPKDRFSAERLKGVDSTLKIQPAELGDSAMYLCASSSGQGADGYTFGSGTRLTVV.

V is TRBV12-3 or TRBV12-4 and J is TRBJ1-6; D call uncertain. The CDR3 loop spans 13 amino acids. V gave up 3 bases and J gave up 6 bases, with 6 bases separating them. The CDR3 region has the DNA TGTGCCAGCAGTTTTTGGGGTAATTCACCCCTCCACTTT. The encoded protein is CASSFWGNSPLHF.

The J gene is TRBJ1-3, the V gene TRBV25-1; the D gene is possibly TRBD1 (6 bases). CDR1 is MGHDK and CDR2 is SYGVNS in the germline V gene. Trimming left V 3 bases short and J 0 bases short, with 18 bases between. This CDR3 has 18 amino acids. DNA of the CDR3: TGTGCCAGCAGTGAGGGGGGCCGTCCGGGAGCCTCTGGAAACACCATATATTTT. This gives the protein CASSEGGRPGASGNTIYF.